A selection of T cell receptor beta chains follows, all from one sample in a study of blood T cell repertoires in COVID-19. Libraries were prepared by immunoSEQ multiplex PCR; TCRdb keeps only in-frame clonotypes and omits some of them. The table includes around 200,000 clones, over 80% detected once. Sequencing input: PBMCs or T cells enriched from blood (not recorded which). All receptors come from a man younger than 40 who had recovered from COVID-19. The CDR3 runs from the conserved cysteine through the conserved F or W. D genes are given only for firm matches. A row's size may be missing; if present it is once, few, many or a size class.

D gene	V gene	clone size	J gene	CDR3 protein	CDR3 DNA
.	TRBV5-1	.	TRBJ2-7	CASSLKQGIYEQYF	TGCGCCAGCAGCTTGAAACAGGGAATCTACGAGCAGTACTTC
TRBD1	TRBV11-2	.	TRBJ1-2	CASSFRTGGYGYTF	TGTGCCAGCAGCTTCCGGACAGGCGGCTATGGCTACACCTTC
TRBD1	TRBV18	.	TRBJ1-6	CASSRGQGAGNSPLHF	TGTGCCAGCTCTCGTGGACAGGGGGCTGGGAATTCACCCCTCCACTTT
.	TRBV5-8	.	TRBJ2-1	CASSPRGGIGSYNEQFF	TGTGCCAGCAGCCCAAGGGGAGGTATTGGCTCCTACAATGAGCAGTTCTTC
.	TRBV28	.	TRBJ2-3	CASSSRVVEHADTQYF	TGTGCCAGCAGTTCCCGCGTGGTCGAGCACGCAGATACGCAGTATTTT
.	TRBV29-1	.	TRBJ2-3	CSVGQATDTQYF	TGCAGCGTTGGGCAGGCCACAGATACGCAGTATTTT
TRBD1	TRBV9	.	TRBJ2-7	CASSVEGASYEQYF	TGTGCCAGCAGCGTAGAGGGGGCCTCCTACGAGCAGTACTTC
.	TRBV21-1	.	TRBJ2-1	CASSKVERLAGDNEQFF	TGTGCCAGCAGCAAAGTAGAAAGGCTAGCGGGAGACAATGAGCAGTTCTTC
TRBD2	TRBV5-1	.	TRBJ2-2	CASSLVAGAGELFF	TGCGCCAGCAGCTTGGTGGCGGGAGCGGGGGAGCTGTTTTTT
TRBD1	TRBV5-6	.	TRBJ1-2	CASSLAKEGRGYGYTF	TGTGCCAGCAGCTTGGCCAAAGAGGGCAGGGGGTACGGCTACACCTTC
TRBD1	TRBV3-1/TRBV3-2	.	TRBJ1-2	CASSRGQGGCGYTF	TGTGCCAGCAGCCGGGGACAGGGGGGGTGTGGCTACACCTTC
TRBD2	TRBV11-3	.	TRBJ2-7	CASSLAGGTYEQYF	TGTGCCAGCAGCTTAGCGGGAGGAACCTACGAGCAGTACTTC
TRBD1	TRBV6-5	.	TRBJ1-5	CASSYSRDRQPQHF	TGTGCCAGCAGTTATTCAAGGGACAGGCAGCCCCAGCATTTT
TRBD2	TRBV6-5	few	TRBJ2-2	CASSYLFSGRTGELFF	TGTGCCAGCAGTTACCTCTTTAGCGGGAGGACCGGGGAGCTGTTTTTT
TRBD1	TRBV6-6	.	TRBJ2-5	CASKKDRTQETQYF	TGTGCCAGCAAAAAGGACAGGACACAAGAGACCCAGTACTTC
.	TRBV7-2	.	TRBJ2-1	CASSRLVGVNEQFF	TGTGCCAGCAGCAGGTTGGTCGGGGTCAATGAGCAGTTCTTC
.	TRBV19	.	TRBJ1-1	CASSIWGGNTEAFF	TGTGCCAGTAGTATATGGGGGGGAAACACTGAAGCTTTCTTT
.	TRBV5-8	once	TRBJ1-5	CASSPTDNQPQHF	TGTGCCAGCAGCCCGACAGATAATCAGCCCCAGCATTTT
.	TRBV5-1	.	TRBJ1-1	CASSYGGTEAFF	TGCGCCAGCAGCTACGGAGGGACTGAAGCTTTCTTT
.	TRBV3-1/TRBV3-2	.	TRBJ2-3	CASSQGAISHTQYF	TGTGCCAGCAGCCAAGGTGCGATTTCCCATACGCAGTATTTT
TRBD1	TRBV5-4	.	TRBJ2-7	CASSSRRDRGTYEQYF	TGTGCCAGCAGCAGCCGCCGGGACAGGGGTACCTACGAGCAGTACTTC
TRBD1	TRBV30	.	TRBJ2-7	CAWSADRVSDEQYF	TGTGCCTGGAGTGCGGACAGGGTGAGTGACGAGCAGTACTTC
.	TRBV29-1	.	TRBJ2-2	CSVTGPGTGELFF	TGCAGCGTTACAGGGCCGGGCACCGGGGAGCTGTTTTTT
.	TRBV7-9	.	TRBJ2-7	CASSLSLAVTYEQYF	TGTGCCAGCAGCTTAAGCCTAGCTGTTACCTACGAGCAGTACTTC
.	TRBV5-4	once	TRBJ1-1	CASSGRQTNTEAFF	TGTGCCAGCAGCGGCAGACAGACGAACACTGAAGCTTTCTTT
.	TRBV6-5	.	TRBJ1-2	CASSSNRADYGYTF	TGTGCCAGCAGTTCGAACAGGGCCGACTATGGCTACACCTTC
TRBD1	TRBV6-5	.	TRBJ1-3	CASSRGQGAGNTIYF	TGTGCCAGCAGTAGGGGACAGGGGGCGGGAAACACCATATATTTT
TRBD1	TRBV7-6	.	TRBJ2-6	CASSPNGDRYDGANVLTF	TGTGCCAGCAGCCCTAACGGGGACAGGTATGACGGGGCCAACGTCCTGACTTTC
.	TRBV28	.	TRBJ1-4	CASSTAIRGEKLFF	TGTGCCAGCAGTACAGCTATAAGGGGGGAAAAACTGTTTTTT
TRBD1	TRBV5-4	.	TRBJ1-2	CASSHDTGVNYGYTF	TGTGCCAGCAGCCATGACACAGGGGTAAACTATGGCTACACCTTC
.	TRBV7-6	.	TRBJ2-7	CASSLGGFGHEQYF	TGTGCCAGCAGCTTAGGAGGGTTCGGACACGAGCAGTACTTC
TRBD1	TRBV6-5	.	TRBJ1-2	CASSSYRGHGYTF	TGTGCCAGCAGTTCCTACAGGGGGCATGGCTACACCTTC
.	TRBV18	once	TRBJ1-4	CASSPVAGGWNEKLFF	TGTGCCAGCTCACCAGTGGCGGGGGGCTGGAATGAAAAACTGTTTTTT
.	TRBV11-2	.	TRBJ2-5	CASSSGGGGKKETQYF	TGTGCCAGCAGCTCCGGGGGCGGGGGTAAAAAAGAGACCCAGTACTTC
TRBD1	TRBV6-5	.	TRBJ2-7	CASSYWRGQGAYEQYF	TGTGCCAGCAGTTACTGGCGGGGACAGGGGGCCTACGAGCAGTACTTC
.	TRBV7-8	.	TRBJ1-1	CASSLGHLTGQNEAFF	TGTGCCAGCAGCTTAGGCCATCTGACAGGCCAAAATGAAGCTTTCTTT
.	TRBV18	.	TRBJ1-3	CASSPDSSGNTIYF	TGTGCCAGCTCACCGGACAGCTCTGGAAACACCATATATTTT
TRBD1	TRBV9	.	TRBJ2-3	CASSGDRGSTDTQYF	TGTGCCAGCAGCGGAGACAGGGGCTCCACAGATACGCAGTATTTT
TRBD2	TRBV9	.	TRBJ2-3	CASSVWAGGATDTQYF	TGTGCCAGCAGCGTATGGGCGGGAGGGGCCACAGATACGCAGTATTTT
TRBD1	TRBV7-9	.	TRBJ1-4	CASSQPLGQGEEKLFF	TGTGCCAGCAGCCAACCCTTGGGACAGGGGGAAGAAAAACTGTTTTTT
.	TRBV19	.	TRBJ2-5	CASSATVESVQETQYF	TGTGCCAGTAGCGCCACGGTAGAGAGCGTGCAAGAGACCCAGTACTTC
.	TRBV10-1	.	TRBJ2-1	CASSDHEGVVPYNEQFF	TGCGCCAGCAGTGACCACGAAGGGGTTGTTCCCTACAATGAGCAGTTCTTC